The text below deals with one T cell receptor (beta chain). Its antigen is as yet unknown. These data originate in a study of regulatory T cells in long-lasting Graves disease. The study, taken as a whole, reports: Those with persistent disease had in common more public clonotypes (2,741) than new patients (approximately 920).

HTBI primers from iRepertoire and Arm-PCR of CDR3 regions yielded the TCR beta libraries. TCRdb re-analysed the multiplex PCR reads in MiXCR, keeping a single row per CDR3 protein. The sample has a few hundred thousand distinct CDR3 sequences, about 16% seen once; the top ten hold 23%. The time point here: newly diagnosed GD, antithyroid drugs for less than 3 months. From PBMCs, RNA was extracted and then used to make the TCR library. The authors diagnosed Graves' disease using American Thyroid Association guidelines. These data also formed part of another study, on T cells in Graves' hyperthyroidism and ophthalmopathy. That paper notes: First-round RT-PCR targeting the TCR CDR3 was performed with the HTBI primer set.

This receptor was obtained from a woman between 18 and 30 years old with Graves disease. Sample: peripheral blood mononuclear cells (PBMCs), taken at new diagnosis, from a patient treated with antithyroid drugs.

CDR3 bases: TGTGCCAGCAGCTTAGTCCTTAGTGGCAGGATTACAACTAATGAAAAACTGTTTTTT. It is translated as CASSLVLSGRITTNEKLFF. The V call is TRBV7-2, the J call TRBJ1-4; no clear D. V was trimmed by 1 base and J by 0 bases, leaving 18 bases between them. This CDR3 spans 19 amino acids. CDR1 and CDR2 (germline): SGHTA, FQGNSA.